This T cell receptor (beta chain) derives from a study of beta chain features in type 1 diabetes. Overall study context: Sorted cells, approximately 110,000,000 in number, were examined across all samples.

The isolated RNA, all of it, was reverse transcribed, so expressed TCRB transcripts were what got sequenced. Assay used: immunoSEQ multiplex PCR; TCRdb lists only in-frame clones, some missing. This sample has some 660,000 clones, with more than 12% found just once. Study conclusions and caveats: More deletions and fewer insertions at VDJ junctions were seen in type 1 diabetes patients. Whether TCRB rearrangement is influenced by HLA type was left unresolved in this analysis. Shortening of TCRB CDR3s, moderate but significant, appeared in all four CD4+ subsets of Type 1 diabetes patients. TCRB repertoires of naive, central memory and Treg cells appeared more similar among patients than among healthy donors.

This clone has more than one count but fewer than ten. What it binds is unknown. V was clipped by 2 bases and J by 5 bases; unmatched bases: 8. The CDR3 is made up of 16 amino acids. The chain uses TRBV23-1 and TRBJ2-5; TRBD1 agrees at 10 bases. TRBV23-1 is placed among ORFs of uncertain function. The TCR comes from a man aged 18-30 years with type 1 diabetes. The sample comprised naive CD4+ T cells from blood. In nucleotides, the CDR3 is TGCGCCAGCAGTCAACGACAGGGGGCCAGGGTGGAGACCCAGTACTTC. Its protein product is CASSQRQGARVETQYF.